A selection of T cell receptor beta chains follows, all from one sample in a study of cytomegalovirus exposure and HLA in healthy donors. Sequencing was performed with immunoSEQ multiplex PCR; in TCRdb, only in-frame clones are kept and a portion is missing. The sample yields 110,000 or so clones, 70% to 85% seen once. The sequencing sample was made of PBMCs. These receptors were obtained from a woman in her late teens or twenties in good health and CMV-seronegative. CDR3s include the opening cysteine and the closing phenylalanine or tryptophan. A D gene is named only where the DNA matches it firmly. Rows may omit the clone size; those that give it use once, few, many or a size class.

abundance: NA
j_gene: TRBJ2-4
v_gene: TRBV5-6
d_gene: NA
CDR3aa: CASSLGQLAKNIQYF
CDR3nt: TGTGCCAGCAGCTTGGGACAGCTAGCCAAAAACATTCAGTACTTC

abundance: NA
j_gene: TRBJ2-2
v_gene: TRBV11-3
d_gene: NA
CDR3aa: CASSSRLPNTGELFF
CDR3nt: TGTGCCAGCAGCTCCCGACTCCCAAACACCGGGGAGCTGTTTTTT

abundance: NA
j_gene: TRBJ2-7
v_gene: TRBV7-8
d_gene: NA
CDR3aa: CASSSSRGDYEQYF
CDR3nt: TGTGCCAGCAGCTCCTCCAGGGGGGACTACGAGCAGTACTTC

abundance: NA
j_gene: TRBJ2-3
v_gene: TRBV7-2
d_gene: TRBD1
CDR3aa: CASNRQGADTQYF
CDR3nt: TGTGCCAGCAATAGACAGGGGGCAGATACGCAGTATTTT

abundance: NA
j_gene: TRBJ1-3
v_gene: TRBV5-8
d_gene: TRBD1
CDR3aa: CASSLQGQLSGNTIYF
CDR3nt: TGTGCCAGCAGCTTGCAGGGACAGCTTTCTGGAAACACCATATATTTT

abundance: many
j_gene: TRBJ2-7
v_gene: TRBV5-1
d_gene: NA
CDR3aa: CASSLGLREQYF
CDR3nt: TGCGCCAGCAGCTTGGGACTTCGTGAGCAGTACTTC

abundance: NA
j_gene: TRBJ2-2
v_gene: TRBV7-9
d_gene: TRBD1
CDR3aa: CASSLYTGGNTGELFF
CDR3nt: TGTGCCAGCAGCTTATACACAGGGGGTAACACCGGGGAGCTGTTTTTT

abundance: NA
j_gene: TRBJ1-1
v_gene: TRBV19
d_gene: NA
CDR3aa: CASTSSGFMNTEAFF
CDR3nt: TGTGCCAGTACTTCTTCAGGGTTCATGAACACTGAAGCTTTCTTT

abundance: NA
j_gene: TRBJ1-4
v_gene: TRBV6-5
d_gene: NA
CDR3aa: CASSYGRGNEKLFF
CDR3nt: TGTGCCAGCAGTTACGGTAGGGGGAATGAAAAACTGTTTTTT

abundance: NA
j_gene: TRBJ1-1
v_gene: TRBV2
d_gene: TRBD1
CDR3aa: CASSGGTGEAFF
CDR3nt: TGTGCCAGCAGTGGTGGGACAGGTGAAGCTTTCTTT

abundance: NA
j_gene: TRBJ1-3
v_gene: TRBV9
d_gene: TRBD1
CDR3aa: CASTRTGTPSGNTIYF
CDR3nt: TGTGCCAGCACCCGGACAGGGACCCCCTCTGGAAACACCATATATTTT

abundance: NA
j_gene: TRBJ1-6
v_gene: TRBV11-3
d_gene: NA
CDR3aa: CASSFSQGALHF
CDR3nt: TGTGCCAGCAGCTTCTCACAGGGAGCACTCCACTTT

abundance: NA
j_gene: TRBJ1-1
v_gene: TRBV5-5
d_gene: NA
CDR3aa: CASSLAPAVDTEAFF
CDR3nt: TGTGCCAGCAGCTTGGCCCCGGCGGTGGACACTGAAGCTTTCTTT

abundance: NA
j_gene: TRBJ2-3
v_gene: TRBV28
d_gene: TRBD1
CDR3aa: CATVSGRDRTDTQYF
CDR3nt: TGTGCCACAGTATCGGGCAGGGACAGAACAGATACGCAGTATTTT

abundance: NA
j_gene: TRBJ2-7
v_gene: TRBV20-1
d_gene: NA
CDR3aa: CSASNRNEQYF
CDR3nt: TGCAGTGCTAGCAACAGAAACGAGCAGTACTTC

abundance: once
j_gene: TRBJ2-1
v_gene: TRBV2
d_gene: TRBD2
CDR3aa: CASNTAGGRNEQFF
CDR3nt: TGTGCCAGCAACACAGCGGGAGGTCGCAATGAGCAGTTCTTC

abundance: NA
j_gene: TRBJ1-1
v_gene: TRBV2
d_gene: NA
CDR3aa: CASRTAINTEAFF
CDR3nt: TGTGCCAGCAGGACAGCAATTAACACTGAAGCTTTCTTT

abundance: NA
j_gene: TRBJ2-3
v_gene: TRBV27
d_gene: NA
CDR3aa: CASSLGGQNWYF
CDR3nt: TGTGCCAGCAGTCTGGGGGGACAGAATTGGTATTTT

abundance: NA
j_gene: TRBJ1-1
v_gene: TRBV28
d_gene: NA
CDR3aa: CASWGGHSMNTEAFF
CDR3nt: TGTGCCAGCTGGGGGGGGCACTCCATGAACACTGAAGCTTTCTTT